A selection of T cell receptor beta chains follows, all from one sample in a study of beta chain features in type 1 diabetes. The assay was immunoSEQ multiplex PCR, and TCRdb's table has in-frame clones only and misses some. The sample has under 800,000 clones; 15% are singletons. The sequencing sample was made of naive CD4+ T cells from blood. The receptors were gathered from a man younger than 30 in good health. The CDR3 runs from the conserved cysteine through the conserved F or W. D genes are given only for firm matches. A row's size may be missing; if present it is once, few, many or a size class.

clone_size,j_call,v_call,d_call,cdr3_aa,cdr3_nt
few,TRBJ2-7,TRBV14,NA,CASSPWDSASEQYF,TGTGCCAGCAGCCCGTGGGACTCGGCTAGCGAGCAGTACTTC
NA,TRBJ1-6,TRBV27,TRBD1,CASSRETGFNSPLHF,TGTGCCAGCAGTCGGGAGACAGGGTTCAATTCACCCCTCCACTTT
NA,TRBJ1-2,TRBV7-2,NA,CATQNGYTF,TGTGCCACCCAAAACGGCTACACCTTC
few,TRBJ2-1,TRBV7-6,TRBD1,CASSRTGGAGYEQFF,TGTGCCAGCAGCCGGACAGGGGGCGCTGGGTATGAGCAGTTCTTC
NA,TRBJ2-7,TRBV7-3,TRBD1,CASSLGTGPQYF,TGTGCCAGCAGCCTAGGGACAGGGCCTCAGTACTTC
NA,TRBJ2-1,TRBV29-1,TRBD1,CSVSSGGTGVFSSYNEQFF,TGCAGCGTTTCCAGCGGAGGGACAGGGGTTTTTTCTTCCTACAATGAGCAGTTCTTC
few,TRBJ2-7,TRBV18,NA,CASSPDYEQYF,TGTGCCAGCTCACCCGACTACGAGCAGTACTTC
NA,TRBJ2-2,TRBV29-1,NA,CSVGPNTGELFF,TGCAGCGTTGGCCCGAACACCGGGGAGCTGTTTTTT
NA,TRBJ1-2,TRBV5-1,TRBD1,CASSRDSTNYGYTF,TGCGCCAGCAGCAGGGACAGTACTAACTATGGCTACACCTTC
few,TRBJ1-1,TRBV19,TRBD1,CATTLGTGLAEAFF,TGTGCCACTACCTTAGGGACAGGGTTGGCTGAAGCTTTCTTT
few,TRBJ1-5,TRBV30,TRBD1,CAWRVRGRGSDQPQHF,TGTGCCTGGAGGGTCAGGGGGCGCGGATCCGATCAGCCCCAGCATTTT
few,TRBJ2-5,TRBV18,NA,CASSPRTAQETQYF,TGTGCCAGCTCACCAAGGACAGCGCAAGAGACCCAGTACTTC
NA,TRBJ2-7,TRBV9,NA,CASSVATGFYYEQYF,TGTGCCAGCAGCGTAGCTACAGGGTTCTACTACGAGCAGTACTTC
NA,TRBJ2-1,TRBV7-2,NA,CASSLWDTGASYNEQFF,TGTGCCAGCAGCTTATGGGATACGGGAGCATCGTACAATGAGCAGTTCTTC
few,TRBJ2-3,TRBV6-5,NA,CASSAGLRTDTQYF,TGTGCCAGCAGCGCGGGACTCCGCACAGATACGCAGTATTTT
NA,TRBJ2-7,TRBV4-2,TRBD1,CASSRGTEYEQYF,TGTGCCAGCAGCCGGGGGACAGAGTACGAGCAGTACTTC
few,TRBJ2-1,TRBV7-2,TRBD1,CASSLAGQGNGEQFF,TGTGCCAGCAGCTTAGCGGGACAGGGGAATGGGGAGCAGTTCTTC
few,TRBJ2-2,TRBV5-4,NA,CASSLVGVVTGELFF,TGTGCCAGCAGCTTGGTGGGGGTTGTAACCGGGGAGCTGTTTTTT
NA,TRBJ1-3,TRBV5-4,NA,CASSLEPRGDNTIYF,TGTGCCAGCAGCTTGGAACCGAGAGGGGACAACACCATATATTTT
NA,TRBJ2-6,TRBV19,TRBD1,CASSLQTGDSGANVLTF,TGTGCCAGTAGTCTACAGACAGGGGACTCTGGGGCCAACGTCCTGACTTTC
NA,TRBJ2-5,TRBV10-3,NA,CAISHTGTQETQYF,TGTGCCATCAGCCATACAGGGACCCAAGAGACCCAGTACTTC
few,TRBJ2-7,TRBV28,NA,CASGATSPLEQYF,TGTGCCAGTGGGGCAACCAGTCCCCTGGAGCAGTACTTC
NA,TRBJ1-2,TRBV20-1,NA,CSARVIDGYTF,TGCAGTGCTAGAGTCATCGATGGCTACACCTTC
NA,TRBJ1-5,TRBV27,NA,CVSSLEGIHNQPQHF,TGTGTCAGCAGTTTAGAGGGAATCCACAATCAGCCCCAGCATTTT
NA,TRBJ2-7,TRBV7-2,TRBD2,CASSLVGRTAGGPYEQYF,TGTGCCAGCAGCTTAGTAGGGAGGACCGCGGGAGGGCCTTACGAGCAGTACTTC
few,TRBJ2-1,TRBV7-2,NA,CASSLGGGPSGGSYNEQFF,TGTGCCAGCAGCTTAGGAGGGGGCCCAAGCGGGGGCTCCTACAATGAGCAGTTCTTC
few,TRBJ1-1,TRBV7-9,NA,CASNQDLNTEAFF,TGTGCCAGCAACCAGGACCTGAACACTGAAGCTTTCTTT
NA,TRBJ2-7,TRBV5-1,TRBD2,CASSSPLFLAVRVYEQYF,TGCGCCAGCAGCTCGCCACTGTTTCTAGCGGTTAGGGTCTACGAGCAGTACTTC
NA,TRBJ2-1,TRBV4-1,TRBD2,CASSQLAGYNEQFF,TGCGCCAGCAGCCAGCTAGCGGGGTACAATGAGCAGTTCTTC
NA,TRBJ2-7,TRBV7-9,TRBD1,CASSLMKGQGSYEQYF,TGTGCCAGCAGCCTTATGAAGGGACAGGGCTCCTACGAGCAGTACTTC
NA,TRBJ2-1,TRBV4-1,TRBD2,CASSRIPGTSGGDNEQFF,TGCGCCAGCAGCCGTATCCCAGGGACTAGCGGGGGGGACAATGAGCAGTTCTTC
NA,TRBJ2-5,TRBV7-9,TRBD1,CASSLGDRGVRETQYF,TGTGCCAGCAGCTTAGGAGACAGGGGGGTTCGAGAGACCCAGTACTTC
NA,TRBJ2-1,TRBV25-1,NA,CASRRLWGNEQFF,TGTGCCAGCAGACGCCTTTGGGGGAATGAGCAGTTCTTC
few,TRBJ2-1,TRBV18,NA,CASSPRDNEQFF,TGTGCCAGCTCACCTAGGGACAATGAGCAGTTCTTC
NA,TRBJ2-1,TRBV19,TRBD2,CASRLAGVNEQFF,TGTGCCAGTAGGCTAGCGGGGGTCAATGAGCAGTTCTTC
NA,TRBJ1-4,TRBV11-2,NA,CASSLDWGQYEKLFF,TGTGCCAGCAGCTTAGATTGGGGACAATATGAAAAACTGTTTTTT
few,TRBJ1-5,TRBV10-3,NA,CAISDNNQPQHF,TGTGCCATCAGTGACAACAATCAGCCCCAGCATTTT
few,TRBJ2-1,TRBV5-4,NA,CASSLDKSSYNEQFF,TGTGCCAGCAGCTTGGACAAGAGCTCCTACAATGAGCAGTTCTTC
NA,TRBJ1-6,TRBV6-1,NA,CASTSHSPLHF,TGTGCCAGCACTTCCCATTCACCCCTCCACTTT
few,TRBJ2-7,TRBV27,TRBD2,CASGTSGRPLYEQYF,TGTGCCAGTGGGACTAGCGGGAGACCATTATACGAGCAGTACTTC
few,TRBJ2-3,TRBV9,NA,CASSVAPTSTDTQYF,TGTGCCAGCAGCGTAGCTCCGACTAGCACAGATACGCAGTATTTT
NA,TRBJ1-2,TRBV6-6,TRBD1,CASIGTENYGYTF,TGTGCCAGCATCGGGACAGAGAACTATGGCTACACCTTC
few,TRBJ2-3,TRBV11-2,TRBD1,CASSFRGRGADTQYF,TGTGCCAGCAGCTTCAGGGGGCGCGGGGCAGATACGCAGTATTTT
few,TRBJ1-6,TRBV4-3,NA,CASSQDKGSPLHF,TGCGCCAGCAGCCAAGATAAGGGCTCACCCCTCCACTTT
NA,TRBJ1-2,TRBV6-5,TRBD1,CASSPALTGRYGYTF,TGTGCCAGCAGCCCTGCCCTGACAGGGAGGTATGGCTACACCTTC
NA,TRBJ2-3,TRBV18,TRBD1,CASSPRQGDTQYF,TGTGCCAGCTCACCACGACAGGGGGATACGCAGTATTTT